These 3 T cell receptor beta chains share one sample of origin, sequenced in a study of blood T cell repertoires in COVID-19. The method was immunoSEQ multiplex PCR; TCRdb's version includes in-frame clones alone and lacks a portion of them. The sample includes about 240,000 clones, approximately 83% of them seen just once. Input material: peripheral blood. The receptor set was obtained from a young man who had recovered from COVID-19.

The V gene is TRBV7-3, the J gene TRBJ1-2, with D uncertain. Trimming cost V 5 bases and J 4 bases, with 14 bases left between them. CDR1 and CDR2 from the germline V gene are SGHTA and FQGTGA. The CDR3 totals 14 residues. The CDR3 reads CASSTGGRGYGYTF. The CDR3 nucleotides are TGTGCCAGCAGCACCGGCGGACGGGGCTATGGCTACACCTTC.

The chain links TRBV6-6 to TRBJ1-1; D is undetermined. Looked up from germline, CDR1 is MNHNY and CDR2 is SVGAGI (reference sequence). Trimming pared 6 bases from V and 1 base from J, leaving 9 bases between. The CDR3 extends over 13 amino acids. In nucleotides, the CDR3 is TGTGCCAGCAGCCGACGGAGGAACACTGAAGCTTTCTTT. Its translation: CASSRRRNTEAFF.

In DNA, the CDR3 is TGTGCCAGCAGCCCCGCTACGGGAACTAGCGGGGGGCAAGAGACCCAGTACTTC. Translation: CASSPATGTSGGQETQYF. The J gene is TRBJ2-5, the V gene TRBV5-4, with 12 positions matching TRBD2. The ends lost 4 bases at V and 2 bases at J; junction bases unmatched: 12. The germline V gene encodes CDR1 SGHNT and CDR2 YYREEE (reference sequence). The CDR3 extends over 18 amino acids.